The T cell receptor beta chain described here comes from a study of cytomegalovirus exposure and HLA in healthy donors. Study observations and caveats: Specific recognition of CMV antigens was confirmed in vitro for a few chains (all CMV-associated). Rarity held for most TCR sequences, but there were some public TCRs that occurred in many donors. Presence/absence analyses assumed roughly uniform sequencing depth across donors.

Primers: 60 Vbeta forward and 13 Jbeta reverse. TCRdb keeps only in-frame clones here, not all; method: immunoSEQ multiplex PCR. The sample consists of over 100,000 clones, about 74% of them appearing once. Trimming took 2 bases from V and 0 from J, leaving 6 bases between them. The CDR3 sequence is 14 residues long. Germline V gene sequence: CDR1 MNHEY, CDR2 SVGAGI. Comment on this clone: Its antigen remains unidentified.

The sequence derives from a man younger than 40 in good health and CMV-seropositive. The J gene is TRBJ2-3, the V gene TRBV6-5; D gene uncertain. The specimen was PBMCs. In nucleotides, the CDR3 is TGTGCCAGCAGTTACGGCCAGAGCACAGATACGCAGTATTTT. Its protein product is CASSYGQSTDTQYF.